This is a list of T cell receptor beta chains from one sample in a study of cytomegalovirus exposure and HLA in healthy donors. TCRdb keeps only in-frame clones here, not all; method: immunoSEQ multiplex PCR. The sample has about 140,000 clones, roughly 80% seen once. The specimen was PBMCs. The receptors were gathered from a man between 35 and 55 years old in good health and CMV-seronegative. CDR3s include the opening cysteine and the closing phenylalanine or tryptophan. The D gene is left open where the match is weak. Rows give clone size only sometimes, using once, few, many, or a class for an expanded clone.

NA	TRBV4-1	NA	TRBJ1-1	TGCGCCAGCAGCCAATATCCAGGGTCGGACCCTGAAGCTTTCTTT	CASSQYPGSDPEAFF
NA	TRBV27	NA	TRBJ1-5	TGTGCCAGCAGTTTAGTCACCAGGGGCCAGCCCCAGCATTTT	CASSLVTRGQPQHF
NA	TRBV15	NA	TRBJ2-7	TGTGCCACCAGCAGAGATGTCGGGGCCTACGAGCAGTACTTC	CATSRDVGAYEQYF
NA	TRBV19	NA	TRBJ1-2	TGTGCCAGTACTAAACAGCCCGCCGGGACATTCTATGGCTACACCTTC	CASTKQPAGTFYGYTF
TRBD1	TRBV5-6	few	TRBJ1-1	TGTGCCAGCAGCTCAAGACAGGGCCCTGAAGCTTTCTTT	CASSSRQGPEAFF
NA	TRBV11-2	NA	TRBJ2-2	TGTGCCAGCAGCTTAGATATCGGCGGAGCGGACACCGGGGAGCTGTTTTTT	CASSLDIGGADTGELFF
TRBD1	TRBV10-3	NA	TRBJ2-3	TGTGCCATAAAAAGAAGTTTACAGGGGGCGCACGCAGATACGCAGTATTTT	CAIKRSLQGAHADTQYF
NA	TRBV4-3	NA	TRBJ2-7	TGCGCCAGCAGCCAAGCGCGGGACAGCACCTACGAGCAGTACTTC	CASSQARDSTYEQYF
NA	TRBV5-1	NA	TRBJ1-5	TGCGCCAGCAGCTTGTACGGGGATAGCAATCAGCCCCAGCATTTT	CASSLYGDSNQPQHF
NA	TRBV5-4	NA	TRBJ1-1	TGTGCCAGCAGCTTGTGGCTAGGGGCTGAAGCTTTCTTT	CASSLWLGAEAFF
NA	TRBV18	NA	TRBJ1-2	TGTGCCAGCTCATATGGAAACTCCGGGGATGGCTACACCTTC	CASSYGNSGDGYTF
NA	TRBV5-1	NA	TRBJ2-7	TGCGCCAGCAGCACCAGACTCTACGAGCAGTACTTC	CASSTRLYEQYF
TRBD1	TRBV4-2	NA	TRBJ1-1	TGTGCCAGCAGCCAGGACAGACAGGGGAACACTGAAGCTTTCTTT	CASSQDRQGNTEAFF
NA	TRBV5-6	NA	TRBJ1-1	TGTGCCAGCAGCTTGGTTGGGGTCGGGAGCACTGAAGCTTTCTTT	CASSLVGVGSTEAFF
TRBD1	TRBV2	few	TRBJ1-1	TGTGCCAGCAGTGATGGGACAGATATTGAAGCTTTCTTT	CASSDGTDIEAFF
NA	TRBV18	NA	TRBJ2-7	TGTGCCAGCTCACCAGCACAATACGAGCAGTACTTC	CASSPAQYEQYF
TRBD2	TRBV7-7	NA	TRBJ2-2	TGTGCCAGCAGCCAAACCGCGGGGGGCCCCGGGGAGCTGTTTTTT	CASSQTAGGPGELFF
NA	TRBV18	NA	TRBJ2-3	TGTGCCAGCTCGCCTAGTAGGGGCCCAGATACGCAGTATTTT	CASSPSRGPDTQYF
TRBD2	TRBV7-6	NA	TRBJ2-3	TGTGCCAGCAGCTTAGGGGGAAGGGGACTAGCGGGAGACACGCAGTATTTT	CASSLGGRGLAGDTQYF
NA	TRBV2	once	TRBJ1-1	TGTGCCAGCAGGGCCCGGGATCTGATGAACACTGAAGCTTTCTTT	CASRARDLMNTEAFF
NA	TRBV18	NA	TRBJ1-3	TGTGCCAGCTCAAATGGGGCGGCTGCGGGAAACACCATATATTTT	CASSNGAAAGNTIYF
TRBD1	TRBV9	NA	TRBJ1-2	TGTGCCAGCATGGGGACAGGGCGTGGCTACACCTTC	CASMGTGRGYTF
NA	TRBV5-1	NA	TRBJ1-6	TGCGCCAGCAGCTTCGCGCTGGATTCACCCCTCCACTTT	CASSFALDSPLHF
NA	TRBV6-5	NA	TRBJ1-1	TGTGCCAGCAGTTACTCCCGTTTAAGACGGGGGACTGAAGCTTTCTTT	CASSYSRLRRGTEAFF
NA	TRBV7-9	NA	TRBJ1-5	TGTGCCAGCAGCTTCTCCGGGGGGGACCAGCCCCAGCATTTT	CASSFSGGDQPQHF
NA	TRBV28	NA	TRBJ1-6	TGTGCCAGCCGACTAAGGGCCCTTAATTCACCCCTCCACTTT	CASRLRALNSPLHF
NA	TRBV9	NA	TRBJ2-3	TGTGCCAGCAGCGGAGGGGGCGGGGTTGCAGATACGCAGTATTTT	CASSGGGGVADTQYF
TRBD1	TRBV6-6	NA	TRBJ2-7	TGTGCCAGCCTCGGGACAGCCTACGAGCAGTACTTC	CASLGTAYEQYF
TRBD1	TRBV5-6	NA	TRBJ1-2	TGTGCCAGCAGTTTGACCCGACAGGGGAACTCCTATGGCTACACCTTC	CASSLTRQGNSYGYTF
TRBD1	TRBV4-1	few	TRBJ1-3	TGCGCCAGCAGCCAACCTAGGGGACAGACCATCTCTGGAAACACCATATATTTT	CASSQPRGQTISGNTIYF
NA	TRBV6-5	NA	TRBJ2-5	TGTGCCAGCAGCTCCCAGGGGCCGCGGGAGACCCAGTACTTC	CASSSQGPRETQYF
TRBD1	TRBV28	NA	TRBJ1-1	TGTGCCAGCAGTTTATCAGGGGGTAGCGGTGAAGCTTTCTTT	CASSLSGGSGEAFF
NA	TRBV15	NA	TRBJ2-6	TGTGCCACCAGCAGAGAAGGGGATACTGGGGCCAACGTCCTGACTTTC	CATSREGDTGANVLTF
TRBD1	TRBV10-3	NA	TRBJ1-5	TGTGCCATCAGTGATACCGGACAGGGAAACCAGCCCCAGCATTTT	CAISDTGQGNQPQHF
TRBD1	TRBV19	NA	TRBJ2-6	TGTGCCAGTAGTATAACAGGGGCTGGGGCCAACGTCCTGACTTTC	CASSITGAGANVLTF
NA	TRBV5-4	few	TRBJ1-1	TGTGCCAGCAGCCTGGAGCTGGGGCAGGCTGAAGCTTTCTTT	CASSLELGQAEAFF
TRBD1	TRBV2	NA	TRBJ2-5	TGTGCCAGCAAGCGGGACAGGGGGCGGGTGGAGACCCAGTACTTC	CASKRDRGRVETQYF
TRBD1	TRBV5-6	few	TRBJ2-7	TGTGCCAGCAGCTTGGTGGGACAGGGAAACGAGCAGTACTTC	CASSLVGQGNEQYF
TRBD2	TRBV18	NA	TRBJ2-7	TGTGCCAGCTCATCGGCGGGGGGACCCTACGAGCAGTACTTC	CASSSAGGPYEQYF
TRBD1	TRBV6-1	NA	TRBJ1-2	TGTGCCAGCAGTGAAGATGGGACAGGGGGCTATGGCTACACCTTC	CASSEDGTGGYGYTF
TRBD1	TRBV11-2	once	TRBJ1-3	TGTGCCAGCAGCGTACCGGGACAGGGGGCTAATGGAAACACCATATATTTT	CASSVPGQGANGNTIYF
NA	TRBV29-1	NA	TRBJ2-4	TGCAGCGCCCTTCGACAGCCTTTTCCCGCAATTCAGTACTTC	CSALRQPFPAIQYF
TRBD2	TRBV7-2	NA	TRBJ2-5	TGTGCCAGCAGCCGGGGGGGGCAAGAGACCCAGTACTTC	CASSRGGQETQYF
TRBD2	TRBV5-6	many	TRBJ2-5	TGTGCCAGCAGCCAGCCTAGCGGGGGGGGTCTTACCGAGACCCAGTACTTC	CASSQPSGGGLTETQYF
NA	TRBV6-5	NA	TRBJ1-2	TGTGCCAGCAGTTACTCCGAAGGGGTGAGTGGCTACACCTTC	CASSYSEGVSGYTF
TRBD1	TRBV5-6	NA	TRBJ1-1	TGTGCCAGCAGCCAAGTAAACAGGGGACGGACTGAAGCTTTCTTT	CASSQVNRGRTEAFF
TRBD1	TRBV7-9	few	TRBJ1-2	TGTGCCAGCAGCTTACAGGGGGCGCGGGGCTACACCTTC	CASSLQGARGYTF
NA	TRBV4-2	NA	TRBJ1-2	TGTGCCAGCAGCCAAGACTTCGGACAGCCCTATGGCTACACCTTC	CASSQDFGQPYGYTF